The 17 T cell receptor beta chains below come from one sample, sequenced in a study of blood T cell repertoires in COVID-19. Some clones are missing from TCRdb's copy, which holds only in-frame ones; the method was immunoSEQ multiplex PCR. The sample has 150,000 to 200,000 clones; approximately 74% are singletons. Material: peripheral blood. The receptors stem from an elderly woman with acute or convalescent COVID-19.

This clone appeared many times. The chain couples TRBV28 to TRBJ1-1; possible D gene TRBD1, 6 bases. From germline, CDR1 is MDHEN and CDR2 SYDVKM. CDR3 size: 16 residues. The V and J ends lost 5 bases and 0 bases respectively, with 16 bases between them. The CDR3 here is CASSPLSDRMNTEAFF. Written as DNA, the CDR3 is TGTGCCAGCAGTCCCCTTAGTGACAGGATGAACACTGAAGCTTTCTTT.

With respect to this clone: The same CDR3 arises from other DNA sequences in this sample as well. The CDR3 coding sequence is TGTGCCAGCAGCCAAGCCGTTGTAGCGGGAGCTGATACGCAGTATTTT. It translates to CASSQAVVAGADTQYF. The chain has TRBV4-2 and TRBJ2-3; 9 bases match TRBD2. The CDR3 spans 16 residues. V was pared by 1 base and J by 6 bases, with 8 bases of the junction left unmatched. CDR1 and CDR2 from the germline V gene are LGHNA and YNFKEQ.

This clone occurred once. The V and J genes are TRBV19 and TRBJ2-4, with a weak D call TRBD1 (6 bases). The length of the CDR3 is 14 residues. Trimming took off 5 bases at V and 5 bases at J, with 13 bases between the two ends. Germline V lookup: CDR1 LNHDA, CDR2 SQIVND (reference sequence). This CDR3 is CASSLRGPQNIQYF. The CDR3 coding sequence is TGTGCCAGTAGTCTCAGGGGCCCTCAAAACATTCAGTACTTC.

The J gene is TRBJ1-1, the V gene TRBV18, with 7 bases that match TRBD1. The V gene's germline CDR1 is KGHSH and CDR2 LQKENI. With V trimmed by 3 bases and J by 0 bases, 4 bases remained unmatched. The CDR3 spans 15 residues. As DNA, the CDR3 is TGTGCCAGCTCACCCAGACAGGGAATGAACACTGAAGCTTTCTTT. As protein: CASSPRQGMNTEAFF.

The V gene is TRBV5-1, the J gene TRBJ2-1; 8 bases match TRBD1. Germline V gene lookup returns CDR1 SGHRS and CDR2 YFSETQ. Trimming cost V 3 bases and J 1 base; bases outside gene matches: 3. The CDR3 contains 15 residues. In DNA, the CDR3 is TGCGCCAGCAGCTCACAGGGGGTTTCCTACAATGAGCAGTTCTTC. This translates into CASSSQGVSYNEQFF.

The chain joins TRBV4-1 to TRBJ2-1, with D perhaps matching TRBD1 (7 bases). This CDR3 comprises 14 residues. Germline CDR1 and CDR2: MGHRA and YSYEKL. V was cut by 0 bases and J by 10 bases, with 13 bases left in between. The CDR3 coding sequence is TGCGCCAGCAGCCAAGACCCAGGGGGGAGAGAGCAGTTCTTC. This gives the protein CASSQDPGGREQFF.

This rearrangement joins TRBV19 to TRBJ1-1; tentatively, D is TRBD1 (6 bases). CDR1 and CDR2 (germline): LNHDA, SQIVND (reference sequence). CDR3 length: 13 residues. Trimming pared 6 bases from V and 4 bases from J, leaving 12 bases between. In nucleotides, the CDR3 is TGTGCCAGTAGCGGACAGTGGGGCACTGAAGCTTTCTTT. Its protein is CASSGQWGTEAFF.

This chain joins TRBV23-1 and TRBJ1-3, with 7 positions matching TRBD1. TRBV23-1 is treated as an ORF (open reading frame) with a function not yet certain. The CDR3 contains 15 residues. V lost 8 bases to trimming and J lost 0 bases; unmatched junction nucleotides: 7. The CDR3 is CASLTGAYSGNTIYF. CDR3 bases: TGCGCCAGCCTTACAGGGGCCTACTCTGGAAACACCATATATTTT.

The gene calls are TRBV20-1 and TRBJ2-7; D might be TRBD2 (5 bases). The V end lost 3 bases, the J end lost 5 bases, and 14 bases lay between the germline ends. The CDR3 is 13 residues long. CDR1 is DFQATT and CDR2 is SNEGSKA in the germline V gene (reference sequence). CDR3 amino acids: CSASSAQADEQYF. CDR3 in DNA: TGCAGTGCTAGTTCAGCCCAAGCGGACGAGCAGTACTTC.

This clone was seen ten or more times. The chain employs TRBV6-5 and TRBJ1-6; tentatively, D is TRBD1 (5 bases). Germline V gene sequence: CDR1 MNHEY, CDR2 SVGAGI. Trimming left V 0 bases short and J 11 bases short, with 14 bases between. The CDR3 totals 15 residues. CDR3 nucleotides: TGTGCCAGCAGTTACTCTTCCAGGGAAGGAGCACCCCTCCACTTT. Amino acid sequence: CASSYSSREGAPLHF.

The CDR3 DNA reads TGTGCCAGCAGTCGTATCAGGGGTGAGACCGGGGAGCTGTTTTTT. Protein product: CASSRIRGETGELFF. This chain links TRBV6-5 with TRBJ2-2; TRBD1 is a possible D gene (6 bases). Germline V gene sequence: CDR1 MNHEY, CDR2 SVGAGI. The V gene lost 5 bases and the J gene lost 5 bases, with 15 bases spanning the gap. This CDR3 is built from 15 residues.

This clone was seen many times. The V call is TRBV9, the J call TRBJ2-7; TRBD2 aligns across 8 bases. This CDR3 has 12 residues. Per the germline V gene, CDR1 is SGDLS and CDR2 is YYNGEE. V shed 6 bases, J shed 5 bases, and the junction held 4 bases outside the gene matches. DNA for the CDR3: TGTGCCAGCACCGGGGGGGACCACGAGCAGTACTTC. As protein: CASTGGDHEQYF.

The gene calls are TRBV7-3 and TRBJ2-1; 9 bases are a match to TRBD2. Germline V lookup: CDR1 SGHTA, CDR2 FQGTGA. J gave up 8 bases and V 0 bases, and 2 bases lay outside the gene matches. The CDR3 length is 14 residues. The CDR3 bases are TGTGCCAGCAGCTTAACTAGCGGGAGATATGAGCAGTTCTTC. Its protein is CASSLTSGRYEQFF.

The chain carries TRBV7-9 and TRBJ2-2; TRBD1 aligns across 10 bases. CDR3 length equals 17 residues. From germline, CDR1 is SEHNR and CDR2 FQNEAQ (reference sequence). With V trimmed by 5 bases and J by 7 bases, 13 bases remained unmatched. CDR3 nucleotide sequence: TGTGCCAGCAGCCCCTGGGGACAGGGGAGTTCCGGCGGGGAGCTGTTTTTT. This encodes CASSPWGQGSSGGELFF.

The sample holds a few counts of this clone. The chain combines TRBV10-3 with TRBJ2-1; the D gene is possibly TRBD2 (5 bases). This CDR3 contains 14 residues. V was clipped by 4 bases and J by 5 bases, with 12 bases between them. Germline V gives CDR1 ENHRY, CDR2 SYGVKD. CDR3 protein: CAISVEGTHNEQFF. CDR3 nucleotides: TGTGCCATCAGTGTAGAGGGTACCCACAATGAGCAGTTCTTC.

This clone has only a few counts. The chain employs TRBV4-2 and TRBJ2-7; weak D call: TRBD1 (5 bases). The V and J ends lost 3 bases and 3 bases respectively, with 15 bases between them. Germline V CDR1 and CDR2: LGHNA, YNFKEQ. CDR3 length: 15 amino acids. CDR3 DNA sequence: TGTGCCAGCAGCCAGGGTATGGCAGGGCTCTACGAGCAGTACTTC. Its protein product is CASSQGMAGLYEQYF.

The chain couples TRBV5-4 to TRBJ2-6, with D tentatively TRBD1 (5 bases). Deletions cut 1 base from V and 4 bases from J, with 9 bases between. This CDR3 is built from 15 residues. The germline V gene has CDR1 SGHNT and CDR2 YYREEE (reference sequence). CDR3 region: CASSLSGSGANVLTF. The CDR3 DNA is TGTGCCAGCAGCTTGTCAGGGTCCGGGGCCAACGTCCTGACTTTC.